The clone carrying this T cell receptor beta chain ranks as medium-sized. Genes and germline come from the mouse. The read ends 1 residue before the CDR3 terminus; that terminus is restored from the germline J gene. Other DNA sequences in this specimen translate into the identical CDR3. Germline trimming cut 3 bases from V and 4 bases from J; bases unmatched to any gene: 2. The V gene's germline CDR1 is KGHPV and CDR2 FQNQEV (reference sequence). The CDR3 length is 13 residues. Time point in this sample: mouse harvest day 14 after allogeneic transplant. Tail vein injection delivered 10^7 T-cell-depleted bone marrow cells and 10^6 splenic CD5+ T cells. TCRdb keeps only in-frame clones here, not all; method: immunoSEQ multiplex PCR. The data contain approximately 7,100 clones, approximately 40% of them seen just once; the ten biggest clones take up just under 6.5%. This sample is drawn from a study of tissue T cells after allogeneic stem cell transplantation.

The V call is TRBV26, the J call TRBJ2-7, with TRBD2 identical over 8 bases. The origin of this receptor is a female BALB/c mouse given C57BL/6 T cells with graft-versus-host disease after an allogeneic hematopoietic cell transplant. The sequenced sample was skin. This chain's CDR3 is CASSLPGGYEQYF. Partial CDR3 DNA: TGTGCCAGCAGTCTCCCTGGGGGGTATGAACAGTAC.